This TCR beta chain was captured by sequencing in a study of blood T cell repertoires in COVID-19. Looking at the study overall: Spain, Italy and the United States supplied samples that represented acute and convalescent COVID-19.

Unmatched junction bases numbered 6, after V lost 4 bases and J lost 7 bases. Germline V CDR1 and CDR2: SGDLS, YYNGEE. The CDR3 consists of 14 residues. This study enrolled people aged roughly 18 to 100 from about two dozen US geographic areas. Each recovered donor of Cohort 3 presented with two negative PCRs, clearance, or symptom resolution. As originally analysed: Estimation of nucleated cell counts was performed using reference gene primer amplification. The method was immunoSEQ multiplex PCR; TCRdb's version includes in-frame clones alone and lacks a portion of them. Clonal size and the V and J genes are those of that table, whereas D and trimming came from the DNA. The sample consists of around 160,000 clones, approximately 80% of them appearing once.

The source is a man aged 50 to 59 who had recovered from COVID-19. The specimen was PBMCs or T cells enriched from blood (not recorded which). The rearrangement joins TRBV9 to TRBJ1-5; 9 bases match TRBD1. The CDR3 coding sequence is TGTGCCAGCAGCACAGGGACAGGGAAACAGCCCCAGCATTTT. This codes for CASSTGTGKQPQHF.